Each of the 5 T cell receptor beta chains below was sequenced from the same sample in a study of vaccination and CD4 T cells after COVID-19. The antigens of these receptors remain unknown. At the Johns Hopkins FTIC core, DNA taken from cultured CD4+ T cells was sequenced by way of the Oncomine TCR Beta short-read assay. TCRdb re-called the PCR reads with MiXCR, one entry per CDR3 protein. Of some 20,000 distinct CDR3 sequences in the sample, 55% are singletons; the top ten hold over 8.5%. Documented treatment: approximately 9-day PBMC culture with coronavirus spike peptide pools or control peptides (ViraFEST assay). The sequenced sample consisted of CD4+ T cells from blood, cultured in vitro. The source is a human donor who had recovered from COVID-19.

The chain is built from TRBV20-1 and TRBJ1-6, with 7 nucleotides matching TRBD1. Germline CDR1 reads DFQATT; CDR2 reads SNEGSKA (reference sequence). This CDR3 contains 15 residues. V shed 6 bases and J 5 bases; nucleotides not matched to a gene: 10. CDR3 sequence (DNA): TGCAGTGCCCGTATCCGACAGGGAAATAATTCACCCCTCCACTTT. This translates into CSARIRQGNNSPLHF.

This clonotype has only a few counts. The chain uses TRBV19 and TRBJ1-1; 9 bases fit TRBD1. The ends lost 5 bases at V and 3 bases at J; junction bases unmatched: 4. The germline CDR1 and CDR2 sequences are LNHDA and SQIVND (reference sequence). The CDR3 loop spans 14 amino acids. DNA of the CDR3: TGTGCCAGTAGTGGACAGGGGAGGCACACTGAAGCTTTCTTT. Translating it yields CASSGQGRHTEAFF.

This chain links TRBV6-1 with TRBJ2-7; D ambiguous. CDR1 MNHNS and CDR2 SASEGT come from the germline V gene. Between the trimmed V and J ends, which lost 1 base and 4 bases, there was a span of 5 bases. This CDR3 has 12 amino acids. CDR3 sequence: CASSEGRYEQYF. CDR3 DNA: TGTGCCAGCAGTGAAGGCAGGTACGAGCAGTACTTC.

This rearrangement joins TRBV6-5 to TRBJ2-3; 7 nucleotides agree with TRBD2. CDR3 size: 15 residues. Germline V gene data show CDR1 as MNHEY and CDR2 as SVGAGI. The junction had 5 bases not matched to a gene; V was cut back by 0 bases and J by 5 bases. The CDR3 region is CASSYSETSLDTQYF. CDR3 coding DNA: TGTGCCAGCAGTTACTCGGAGACTAGCTTAGATACGCAGTATTTT.

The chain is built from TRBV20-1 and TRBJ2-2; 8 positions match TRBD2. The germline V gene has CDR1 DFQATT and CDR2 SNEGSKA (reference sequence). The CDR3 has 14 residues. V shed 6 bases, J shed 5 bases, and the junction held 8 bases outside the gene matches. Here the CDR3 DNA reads TGCAGTGCGGGCTGGGCGGGGGGTACCGGGGAGCTGTTTTTT. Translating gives CSAGWAGGTGELFF.